This paragraph reports one T cell receptor (beta chain). The antigen is not known. This sample was taken from a study of OX40 agonist ivuxolimab in advanced cancers. The study's findings and limits: Expansion of clones was among the lowest in partial responders at 0.1-3.0 mg/kg.

Clones were sequenced by immunoSEQ multiplex PCR, and TCRdb holds only the in-frame ones, with some missing. The data contain about 47,000 clones, about 81% of them singletons. CDR1 and CDR2 (germline): SQVTM, ANQGSEA. V was trimmed by 7 bases and J by 4 bases, leaving 16 bases between them. The CDR3 is 13 amino acids. Specimen: CD4+ or CD8+ T cells sorted from blood, collected in a trial of the OX40 agonist ivuxolimab. This clonotype was sampled from an adult with an advanced solid tumor such as melanoma, head and neck, liver or kidney cancer. The chain carries TRBV29-1 and TRBJ1-1; maybe TRBD1 (6 bases). The CDR3 DNA reads as TGCAGCGCCCTGTCACAGGGATCCACTGAAGCTTTCTTT. Protein: CSALSQGSTEAFF.